A single sample gave rise to the 11 T cell receptor beta chains below, sequenced in a study of regulatory T cells in long-lasting Graves disease. Time point: newly diagnosed GD, antithyroid drugs for less than 3 months. From RNA extracted from PBMCs, the TCR library was made. Assembly of TCR beta libraries relied on iRepertoire HTBI primers together with Arm-PCR of CDR3 regions. TCRdb redid the calling of the multiplex PCR reads with MiXCR, one entry per CDR3 protein. The sample lists more than 450,000 distinct CDR3 sequences, 12% occurring once. These data were also filed under a second study, of T cells in Graves' hyperthyroidism and ophthalmopathy.

This sample comprised peripheral blood mononuclear cells (PBMCs), obtained at new diagnosis, from a patient treated with antithyroid drugs. Receptor source: a woman aged 25 to 39 with Graves disease.

The table lists this clonotype with many counts. The chain combines TRBV5-1 with TRBJ1-1; D gene ambiguous. V was trimmed by 0 bases and J by 5 bases, leaving 11 bases between them. The CDR3 runs 14 residues. Germline V gene lookup returns CDR1 SGHRS and CDR2 YFSETQ. The CDR3 is CASSLAPEKTEAFF. The CDR3 DNA is TGCGCCAGCAGCTTGGCTCCAGAGAAGACTGAAGCTTTCTTT.

This clonotype was found many times. The V gene is TRBV12-3 or TRBV12-4, the J gene TRBJ1-4, with D unresolved. V lost 6 bases to trimming and J lost 0 bases, with 14 bases between them. The CDR3 runs to 16 residues. CDR3 sequence (DNA): TGTGCCAGCAGGGTCACGGGGTCTGCAACTAATGAAAAACTGTTTTTT. Its protein product is CASRVTGSATNEKLFF.

This clonotype was seen repeatedly, ten times or more. CDR3 sequence reads: CASSLAGAMNTGELFF. CDR3 coding DNA: TGTGCCAGCAGCTTAGCGGGAGCCATGAACACCGGGGAGCTGTTTTTT. The gene calls are TRBV7-2 and TRBJ2-2; a possible D gene is TRBD2 (5 bases). The germline V gene encodes CDR1 SGHTA and CDR2 FQGNSA. The CDR3 runs to 16 residues. Trimming pared 0 bases from V and 1 base from J, leaving 9 bases between.

Of note for this clonotype: A much larger clone is a single base away; this may be a read error. The chain uses TRBV20-1 and TRBJ2-7, with D unclear. CDR3 length: 13 residues. Germline CDR1 DFQATT, CDR2 SNEGSKA (reference sequence). V was clipped by 5 bases and J by 7 bases, with 18 bases between them. The CDR3 spells CSASGGYYNEQYF. In DNA, the CDR3 is TGCAGTGCTTCTGGCGGCTATTACAATGAGCAGTACTTC.

The CDR3 nucleotides read TGCGCCAGCAGCCAGGGTAGCGGGAGCGCTGGCGGGGAGCTGTTTTTT. Translated, it gives CASSQGSGSAGGELFF. The chain employs TRBV4-1 and TRBJ2-2; 9 bases map to TRBD2. The trim removed 3 bases at V and 7 bases at J, leaving 9 bases unmatched. This CDR3 is built from 16 residues. Germline V lookup: CDR1 MGHRA, CDR2 YSYEKL.

The chain has TRBV15 and TRBJ2-5; D is unclear. CDR3 length equals 15 residues. Between the trimmed V and J ends, which lost 2 bases and 5 bases, there was a span of 15 bases. Looked up from germline, CDR1 is LNHNV and CDR2 is YYDKDF (reference sequence). The CDR3 loop reads CATSRYPPGSETQYF. The DNA for the CDR3 is TGTGCCACCAGCAGATATCCTCCTGGTTCCGAGACCCAGTACTTC.

This clonotype was seen many times. The chain recombines TRBV2 with TRBJ2-1; 9 bases align to TRBD2. The CDR3 has 14 amino acids. Trimming cost V 9 bases and J 0 bases; bases outside gene matches: 3. The germline CDR1 and CDR2 sequences are SNHLY and FYNNEI. The CDR3 spells CASVSGSSYNEQFF. DNA of the CDR3: TGTGCCAGTGTTAGCGGGAGCTCCTACAATGAGCAGTTCTTC.

This clonotype was counted at least ten times. V gene TRBV20-1 combines with J gene TRBJ2-1; 8 positions agree with TRBD2. CDR3 length: 16 amino acids. Looked up from germline, CDR1 is DFQATT and CDR2 is SNEGSKA (reference sequence). Unmatched junction bases numbered 8, after V lost 4 bases and J lost 0 bases. The CDR3 region has the DNA TGCAGTGCTATTTTGATAGCGGGACCCTCCTACAATGAGCAGTTCTTC. The encoded protein is CSAILIAGPSYNEQFF.

This clonotype has a count of ten or more. This chain joins TRBV13 and TRBJ2-5; 7 bases map to TRBD2. The CDR3 has 15 amino acids. Germline loops: CDR1 PRHDT, CDR2 FYEKMQ (reference sequence). V gave up 4 bases and J gave up 2 bases; unmatched junction bases: 7. The CDR3 loop reads CASSSRLAKQETQYF. The CDR3 nucleotides read TGTGCCAGCAGCTCCCGACTAGCTAAACAAGAGACCCAGTACTTC.

This clonotype appeared a few times. This chain connects TRBV2 to TRBJ1-2, with D possibly matching TRBD1 (5 bases). Germline V gene sequence: CDR1 SNHLY, CDR2 FYNNEI. The CDR3 is 14 amino acids. V was shortened by 5 bases and J by 4 bases, with 14 bases between the two germline ends. The CDR3 reads CASSWRDRGYGYTF. Here the CDR3 DNA reads TGTGCCAGCAGTTGGAGGGACCGCGGCTATGGCTACACCTTC.

This clonotype was seen many times. This rearrangement joins TRBV28 to TRBJ2-2; unclear D gene. V was pared by 1 base and J by 0 bases, with 6 bases between. The germline V gene has CDR1 MDHEN and CDR2 SYDVKM. The CDR3 totals 15 residues. CDR3 coding DNA: TGTGCCAGCAGTTTATCCGGAACGAACACCGGGGAGCTGTTTTTT. It yields the protein CASSLSGTNTGELFF.